A selection of T cell receptor beta chains follows, all from one sample in a study of blood T cell repertoires in COVID-19. Profiling relied on immunoSEQ multiplex PCR, and the TCRdb table lists in-frame clones only, not all of them. Of tens of thousands of clones listed, roughly 88% are singletons. Sequenced input: peripheral blood. These receptors originate from a woman of 80 years or more with COVID-19, enrolled during active disease. The CDR3 runs from the conserved cysteine through the conserved F or W. A D gene is named only where the DNA matches it firmly. The listing skips clone size in some rows; elsewhere it reads once, few, many or a size class.

d_gene	abundance	v_gene	j_gene	CDR3nt	CDR3aa
NA	NA	TRBV7-8	TRBJ2-5	TGTGCCAGCAGCTCCTCGTGGGGCGCAGAGACCCAGTACTTC	CASSSSWGAETQYF
NA	once	TRBV7-8	TRBJ2-3	TGTGCCAGCAGCGAAGTTCGGAGCGCAGATACGCAGTATTTT	CASSEVRSADTQYF
NA	NA	TRBV19	TRBJ1-2	TGTGCCAGTAGCCGAGGAGGGGTAGAAAGCTATGGCTACACCTTC	CASSRGGVESYGYTF
NA	NA	TRBV25-1	TRBJ1-1	TGTGCCAGCAAAAGGGGAGGGAACACTGAAGCTTTCTTT	CASKRGGNTEAFF
TRBD2	NA	TRBV27	TRBJ2-1	TGTGCCAGCAGTCCCCTAGCGGGAGTCTATGAGCAGTTCTTC	CASSPLAGVYEQFF
TRBD2	few	TRBV18	TRBJ2-7	TGTGCCAGCTCGGCGGCGGCGGGGGAATCCTACGAGCAGTACTTC	CASSAAAGESYEQYF
TRBD2	NA	TRBV7-8	TRBJ2-7	TGTGCCAGCAGCTTCCACTCTAGCGGGAGGACCCACGAGCAGTACTTC	CASSFHSSGRTHEQYF
NA	NA	TRBV21-1	TRBJ1-4	TGTGCCAGCAGCAAAAAAAAAGACAGGCGGGAGGATGAAAAACTGTTTTTT	CASSKKKDRREDEKLFF
TRBD2	NA	TRBV4-3	TRBJ2-3	TGCGCCAGCAGCCCCGTGTACGGGGGGGCCATAGATACGCAGTATTTT	CASSPVYGGAIDTQYF
TRBD2	NA	TRBV28	TRBJ2-5	TGTGCCAGCACTAGCGGCCAAGAGACCCAGTACTTC	CASTSGQETQYF
NA	NA	TRBV7-9	TRBJ1-4	TGTGCCAGCAGCCTCCTTGACGGGGGGCGCGGTGAAAAACTGTTTTTT	CASSLLDGGRGEKLFF
NA	once	TRBV9	TRBJ2-5	TGTGCCAGCAGCGTAGCTGCGAGTCCGGCGGGGGAGACCCAGTACTTC	CASSVAASPAGETQYF
NA	NA	TRBV12-3/TRBV12-4	TRBJ2-7	TGTGCCAGCAGACATGACCAGGTCTACGAGCAGTACTTC	CASRHDQVYEQYF
TRBD2	few	TRBV5-1	TRBJ2-2	TGCGCCAGCAGCTTGATGACTGGCGGGAGCACCGGGGAGCTGTTTTTT	CASSLMTGGSTGELFF
NA	NA	TRBV6-5	TRBJ1-5	TGTGCCAGCAGTACGATTCTGCGGCCCCAGCATTTT	CASSTILRPQHF
TRBD2	NA	TRBV18	TRBJ2-7	TGTGCCAGCTCACGAGCGGGAGAGTACGAGCAGTACTTC	CASSRAGEYEQYF
TRBD1	NA	TRBV5-1	TRBJ2-1	TGCGCCAGCAGCTCCGACAGGGGATGGCGCGAGCAGTTCTTC	CASSSDRGWREQFF
NA	once	TRBV2	TRBJ2-5	TGTGCCAGCAGTGAATCTAGGGAGACCCAGTACTTC	CASSESRETQYF
TRBD1	NA	TRBV11-2	TRBJ1-3	TGTGCCAGCAGCTCACAGGGGGGGAACACCATATATTTT	CASSSQGGNTIYF
NA	NA	TRBV19	TRBJ1-2	TGTGCCAGTAGTATAGATCTGGCGACAGTTGGCTACACCTTC	CASSIDLATVGYTF
NA	NA	TRBV5-1	TRBJ2-3	TGCGCCAGCAGCTCCGTACAGGGCACAGATACGCAGTATTTT	CASSSVQGTDTQYF
NA	NA	TRBV5-1	TRBJ2-1	TGCGCCAGCAGCTCCTCGTTGAGCTCCTACAATGAGCAGTTCTTC	CASSSSLSSYNEQFF
NA	NA	TRBV19	TRBJ2-2	TGTGCCAGTAGCGCAAGGGGAGGCGGTAACACCGGGGAGCTGTTTTTT	CASSARGGGNTGELFF
NA	NA	TRBV28	TRBJ2-7	TGTGCCAGCTGGACCGGGACACACTACGAGCAGTACTTC	CASWTGTHYEQYF
NA	NA	TRBV10-3	TRBJ2-1	TGTGCCATCAGGGACGGGGTGATCTACAATGAGCAGTTCTTC	CAIRDGVIYNEQFF
NA	NA	TRBV30	TRBJ1-2	TGTGCCTGGAAACAGGGCGTCGGCTACACCTTC	CAWKQGVGYTF
TRBD2	NA	TRBV25-1	TRBJ2-1	TGTGCCAGCAGTGTTAGCGGGAGAGGGAATGAGCAGTTCTTC	CASSVSGRGNEQFF
NA	NA	TRBV21-1	TRBJ1-1	TGTGCCAGCATCGAACAGGGGAACACTGAAGCTTTCTTT	CASIEQGNTEAFF